Shown below are 32 T cell receptor beta chains from a single sample sequenced in a study of blood T cell repertoires in COVID-19. Repertoires were generated with immunoSEQ multiplex PCR, while TCRdb's copy carries only in-frame clones and drops some. The repertoire holds about 100,000 clones, with about 89% as singletons. The sample was peripheral blood. These receptor sequences come from a human donor in a cohort sampled during active COVID-19.

The chain joins TRBV11-3 to TRBJ2-7; the match to TRBD1 covers 7 bases. J lost 3 bases, V lost 5 bases, and 4 bases had no gene match. This CDR3 contains 13 residues. Germline-derived CDR1 and CDR2 are SGHNT and YENEEA. CDR3 sequence: CASSGTANYEQYF. As DNA, the CDR3 is TGTGCCAGCAGCGGGACAGCTAACTACGAGCAGTACTTC.

The chain employs TRBV11-2 and TRBJ2-3; TRBD1 agrees at 10 bases. The CDR3 runs to 19 residues. The J segment lost 4 bases and the V segment lost 0 bases, leaving 13 bases of the junction unmatched. Germline loops: CDR1 SGHAT, CDR2 FQNNGV. The CDR3 region is CASSLDVESGQGIPDTQYF. The CDR3 DNA is TGTGCCAGCAGCTTAGATGTCGAGTCGGGACAGGGGATTCCAGATACGCAGTATTTT.

CDR3 bases: TGTGCCAGCAGCTTCGAACAGGTCGATTCACCCCTCCACTTT. Translated: CASSFEQVDSPLHF. The chain has TRBV7-9 and TRBJ1-6, with D possibly being TRBD1 (5 bases). Germline lookup yields CDR1 SEHNR and CDR2 FQNEAQ (reference sequence). V lost 3 bases and J lost 8, with 11 bases in between. This CDR3 contains 14 residues.

The chain has TRBV24-1 and TRBJ2-3, with TRBD1 as a possible D gene (5 bases). CDR1 is KGHDR and CDR2 is SFDVKD in the germline V gene. V was shortened by 5 bases and J by 2 bases, with 13 bases between the two germline ends. The CDR3 runs 15 residues. The CDR3 reads CATSGGRQITDTQYF. Written as DNA, the CDR3 is TGTGCCACCAGTGGGGGCAGGCAGATCACAGATACGCAGTATTTT.

The chain has TRBV6-5 and TRBJ2-7; 11 nucleotides align to TRBD1. V lost 5 bases and J lost 5; bases outside the gene matches: 8. Per germline, CDR1 MNHEY and CDR2 SVGAGI. The CDR3 extends over 15 amino acids. The CDR3 is CASSHRDRGSHEQYF. The CDR3 bases are TGTGCCAGCAGTCACCGGGACAGGGGGTCCCACGAGCAGTACTTC.

The rearrangement joins TRBV7-2 to TRBJ1-1; D unresolved. V dropped 5 bases and J dropped 1 base, with 14 bases sitting between them. The CDR3 is 15 amino acids. The germline gives CDR1 SGHTA, CDR2 FQGNSA. The CDR3 sequence is CASSLRPGENTEAFF. In DNA, the CDR3 is TGTGCCAGCAGCCTACGCCCGGGTGAGAACACTGAAGCTTTCTTT.

This clone was seen more than once but under ten times. The chain joins TRBV29-1 to TRBJ2-3; 7 bases fit TRBD2. Losses at the gene ends were 6 bases for V and 5 bases for J; bases not matched to a gene: 11. Looked up from germline, CDR1 is SQVTM and CDR2 is ANQGSEA. The length of the CDR3 is 14 residues. For the CDR3, the DNA is TGCAGCGTCCTCCCGGCGGGAGTTATAGATACGCAGTATTTT. As protein: CSVLPAGVIDTQYF.

V usage is TRBV4-2 and J usage is TRBJ2-2; no reliable D call. The CDR3 is 13 amino acids. The V end lost 1 base, the J end lost 6 bases, and 6 bases lay between the germline ends. Germline assignment: CDR1 LGHNA and CDR2 YNFKEQ. CDR3 sequence reads: CASSQVTAGELFF. CDR3 sequence (DNA): TGTGCCAGCAGCCAAGTTACGGCCGGGGAGCTGTTTTTT.

The J gene is TRBJ2-7, the V gene TRBV7-2; tentative D call: TRBD1 (5 bases). The V end was cut by 1 base, the J end by 2 bases, with 12 bases between. The CDR3 spans 15 residues. The V gene's germline CDR1 is SGHTA and CDR2 FQGNSA. In nucleotides, the CDR3 is TGTGCCAGCAGCTTAGGAGCAGGGAAACCCTACGAGCAGTACTTC. It encodes CASSLGAGKPYEQYF.

The gene calls are TRBV6-1 and TRBJ1-1, with TRBD1 matching over 8 bases. The V segment lost 8 bases and the J segment 1 base; nucleotides outside the gene matches: 12. The germline CDR1 and CDR2 sequences are MNHNS and SASEGT. The CDR3 is 16 amino acids. For the CDR3, the DNA is TGTGCCAGCTGTGGGGGCAGGGGGCACCCGAACACTGAAGCTTTCTTT. The encoded protein is CASCGGRGHPNTEAFF.

The V gene is TRBV27, the J gene TRBJ2-1, with no clear D. Trimming pared 7 bases from V and 2 bases from J, leaving 15 bases between. Looked up from germline, CDR1 is MNHEY and CDR2 is SMNVEV (reference sequence). The CDR3 runs to 15 residues. The CDR3 protein is CASTAEGPAYNEQFF. DNA of the CDR3: TGTGCCAGCACCGCGGAAGGTCCCGCCTACAATGAGCAGTTCTTC.

The chain links TRBV19 to TRBJ2-3, with 14 bases lining up with TRBD2. Trimming at V came to 6 bases and at J to 4 bases, leaving 3 bases not matched to a gene. The V gene's germline CDR1 is LNHDA and CDR2 SQIVND (reference sequence). The CDR3 extends over 15 amino acids. The CDR3 coding sequence is TGTGCCAGTAGATGGGGACTAGCGGGAGCAGATACGCAGTATTTT. As protein: CASRWGLAGADTQYF. Complete variable domain (other parts from reference TRBV19 and TRBJ2-3): DGGITQSPKYLFRKEGQNVTLSCEQNLNHDAMYWYRQDPGQGLRLIYYSQIVNDFQKGDIAEGYSVSREKKESFPLTVTSAQKNPTAFYLCASRWGLAGADTQYFGPGTRLTVL.

The CDR3 DNA reads as TGTGCCAGCAGTTACGGGACTGGGGATACAGATACGCAGTATTTT. Its translation is CASSYGTGDTDTQYF. The chain joins TRBV6-2 or TRBV6-3 to TRBJ2-3, with D possibly matching TRBD2 (6 bases). Trimming pared 2 bases from V and 3 bases from J, leaving 12 bases between. Germline V gives CDR1 MNHEY, CDR2 SVGEGT. CDR3 length: 15 amino acids.

The chain combines TRBV28 with TRBJ1-1; TRBD1 matches 7 bases. The J segment lost 4 bases and the V segment lost 4 bases, leaving 6 bases of the junction unmatched. The CDR3 runs to 14 residues. CDR1 and CDR2 (germline): MDHEN, SYDVKM. CDR3 protein: CASSWDSWGTEAFF. As DNA, the CDR3 is TGTGCCAGCAGTTGGGACAGCTGGGGCACTGAAGCTTTCTTT.

This clone was counted between two and nine times. The chain combines TRBV3-1 (or the pseudogene TRBV3-2) with TRBJ2-4, with D possibly TRBD1 on 6 matching bases. Per germline, CDR1 LGHDT and CDR2 YNNKEL (reference sequence). V lost 2 bases, J lost 7 bases, and 12 bases lay in between. The CDR3 contains 14 residues. CDR3 residues: CASSQMGAKNIQYF. CDR3 nucleotide sequence: TGTGCCAGCAGCCAAATGGGGGCGAAGAACATTCAGTACTTC.

The chain has TRBV7-3 and TRBJ2-1, with TRBD2 matching 9 bases. The length of the CDR3 is 14 residues. Germline values: CDR1 SGHTA, CDR2 FQGTGA. The V gene end was trimmed by 5 bases and the J gene end by 5 bases; junction bases not matched to a gene: 4. CDR3 loop: CASSSSGSHNEQFF. Here the CDR3 DNA reads TGTGCCAGCAGCAGTAGCGGGAGCCACAATGAGCAGTTCTTC.

The chain has TRBV6-6 and TRBJ1-3, with D perhaps TRBD1 (6 bases). The V gene's germline CDR1 is MNHNY and CDR2 SVGAGI (reference sequence). This CDR3 contains 16 residues. V lost 5 bases and J 0 bases, leaving 14 bases between the germline ends. CDR3: CASSRGQPHSGNTIYF. DNA of the CDR3: TGTGCCAGCAGTCGAGGACAGCCTCACTCTGGAAACACCATATATTTT.

The chain employs TRBV6-6 and TRBJ1-5, with D hard to call. V was trimmed by 6 bases and J by 5 bases, leaving 14 bases between them. The CDR3 runs 14 residues. CDR1 is MNHNY and CDR2 is SVGAGI in the germline V gene (reference sequence). The CDR3 DNA reads as TGTGCCAGCAGCCCCCGGGAAGGGTATCAGCCCCAGCATTTT. It is translated as CASSPREGYQPQHF.

The genes are TRBV24-1 and TRBJ1-2; TRBD1 agrees at 7 bases. V trimming: 0 bases; J trimming: 7 bases; junction bases outside the gene matches: 13. This CDR3 has 17 amino acids. Germline-derived CDR1 and CDR2 are KGHDR and SFDVKD. The CDR3 nucleotides are TGTGCCACCAGTGATTTGCCGGGAAGGACAGGTGATAGTGGCTACACCTTC. Its protein product is CATSDLPGRTGDSGYTF.

In its sample, this clone was seen once. The chain joins TRBV6-6 to TRBJ2-3; 13 bases map to TRBD2. V lost 5 bases, J lost 12 bases, and 11 bases stayed unmatched. The germline CDR1 and CDR2 sequences are MNHNY and SVGAGI (reference sequence). The CDR3 runs to 15 residues. In DNA, the CDR3 is TGTGCCAGCAGTACCTCCGGACTAGCGGGAGTCCCCCAGTATTTT. The encoded protein is CASSTSGLAGVPQYF.

This rearrangement joins TRBV5-1 to TRBJ1-1, with TRBD1 matching over 11 bases. The CDR3 totals 15 residues. Looked up from germline, CDR1 is SGHRS and CDR2 is YFSETQ. With V trimmed by 4 bases and J by 1 base, 3 bases remained unmatched. The CDR3 coding sequence is TGCGCCAGCAGCGTAGGGACAGGGGGGAACACTGAAGCTTTCTTT. This codes for CASSVGTGGNTEAFF.

V gene TRBV3-1 (or the pseudogene TRBV3-2) combines with J gene TRBJ1-5, with a tentative D call TRBD1 (6 bases). V was cut by 3 bases and J by 2 bases, with 14 bases left in between. The CDR3 has 16 amino acids. The germline CDR1 and CDR2 sequences are LGHDT and YNNKEL (reference sequence). As DNA, the CDR3 is TGTGCCAGCAGCCAGACAACAGGGCGAGGCAATCAGCCCCAGCATTTT. As protein: CASSQTTGRGNQPQHF.

This sequence joins TRBV28 and TRBJ2-6; TRBD2 agrees at 7 bases. The CDR3 consists of 15 residues. CDR1 and CDR2 from the germline V gene are MDHEN and SYDVKM. CDR3 protein: CAEGGKRSGANVLTF. The DNA of the CDR3 is TGTGCGGAGGGAGGGAAACGCTCTGGGGCCAACGTCCTGACTTTC.

The chain joins TRBV5-1 to TRBJ1-1; TRBD1 is a possible D gene (6 bases). The V end was cut by 4 bases, the J end by 6 bases, with 13 bases between. The germline CDR1 and CDR2 sequences are SGHRS and YFSETQ. This CDR3 contains 13 residues. Here the CDR3 reads CASSGGAVPEAFF. The CDR3 DNA is TGCGCCAGCAGCGGGGGGGCTGTGCCTGAAGCTTTCTTT.

This chain joins TRBV10-1 and TRBJ2-1; TRBD2 agrees at 8 bases. CDR1 is WNHNN, CDR2 SYGVQD, per germline (reference sequence). CDR3 size: 14 residues. The J segment lost 5 bases and the V segment lost 3 bases, leaving 3 bases of the junction unmatched. The CDR3: CASSEELADNEQFF. CDR3 nucleotides: TGCGCCAGCAGTGAAGAACTAGCGGACAATGAGCAGTTCTTC.

This sequence joins TRBV5-1 and TRBJ2-7; TRBD1 is a possible D gene (5 bases). V dropped 0 bases and J dropped 2 bases, with 15 bases sitting between them. The CDR3 has 16 residues. Germline V gene lookup returns CDR1 SGHRS and CDR2 YFSETQ. CDR3 loop: CASSLAGHSSPYEQYF. DNA for the CDR3: TGCGCCAGCAGCTTGGCCGGACACAGTAGCCCCTACGAGCAGTACTTC.

The rearrangement links TRBV27 to TRBJ1-1, with D possibly being TRBD1 (5 bases). The germline V gene encodes CDR1 MNHEY and CDR2 SMNVEV (reference sequence). This CDR3 spans 15 amino acids. The germline V and J ends were trimmed by 3 bases and 0 bases, with 11 bases remaining between them. For the CDR3, the DNA is TGTGCCAGCAGTTTGGCAGGGTCTTTGAACACTGAAGCTTTCTTT. Translation: CASSLAGSLNTEAFF.

The chain couples TRBV28 to TRBJ2-7, with 9 bases identical to TRBD2. The CDR3 totals 13 residues. V shed 6 bases, J shed 6 bases, and the junction held 6 bases outside the gene matches. Germline CDR1 MDHEN, CDR2 SYDVKM. This CDR3 is CASSPRGGREQYF. DNA of the CDR3: TGTGCCAGCAGCCCGCGGGGGGGGCGCGAGCAGTACTTC. Full variable domain (rest looked up from reference TRBV28 and TRBJ2-7): DVKVTQSSRYLVKRTGEKVFLECVQDMDHENMFWYRQDPGLGLRLIYFSYDVKMKEKGDIPEGYSVSREKKERFSLILESASTNQTSMYLCASSPRGGREQYFGPGTRLTVT.

V and J are TRBV4-1 and TRBJ2-7; 9 nucleotides align to TRBD2. This CDR3 is 16 amino acids long. Germline CDR1 reads MGHRA; CDR2 reads YSYEKL. The V and J ends lost 0 bases and 4 bases, in that order; junction bases with no gene match: 7. The CDR3: CASSQDFLSGGYEQYF. The CDR3 nucleotides read TGCGCCAGCAGCCAAGATTTTCTTAGCGGGGGTTACGAGCAGTACTTC.

The chain recombines TRBV13 with TRBJ2-5, with TRBD1 identical over 10 bases. After removal of 7 bases from V and 5 bases from J, the junction contained 4 bases not matched to a gene. This CDR3 comprises 13 residues. Germline lookup yields CDR1 PRHDT and CDR2 FYEKMQ (reference sequence). The CDR3, as DNA: TGTGCCAGCAATCAGGACAGGGGGGAGACCCAGTACTTC. Translation gives CASNQDRGETQYF.

CDR3 bases: TGTGCCAGCAGCTCCCTCCGACAGGGTAGCCACGAGCAGTACTTC. Protein: CASSSLRQGSHEQYF. The V gene is TRBV13, the J gene TRBJ2-7, with 7 bases matching TRBD1. Losses at the gene ends were 4 bases for V and 5 bases for J; bases not matched to a gene: 11. Germline lookup yields CDR1 PRHDT and CDR2 FYEKMQ (reference sequence). The CDR3 runs 15 residues.

As DNA, the CDR3 is TGCGCCAGCAGCTTGTTCCCGGGGGGCTTGACCGGGGAGCTGTTTTTT. Protein sequence: CASSLFPGGLTGELFF. This chain joins TRBV5-1 and TRBJ2-2; a possible D gene is TRBD2 (7 bases). The V end lost 1 base, the J end lost 5 bases, and 15 bases lay between the germline ends. CDR3 length: 16 residues. Germline assignment: CDR1 SGHRS and CDR2 YFSETQ.